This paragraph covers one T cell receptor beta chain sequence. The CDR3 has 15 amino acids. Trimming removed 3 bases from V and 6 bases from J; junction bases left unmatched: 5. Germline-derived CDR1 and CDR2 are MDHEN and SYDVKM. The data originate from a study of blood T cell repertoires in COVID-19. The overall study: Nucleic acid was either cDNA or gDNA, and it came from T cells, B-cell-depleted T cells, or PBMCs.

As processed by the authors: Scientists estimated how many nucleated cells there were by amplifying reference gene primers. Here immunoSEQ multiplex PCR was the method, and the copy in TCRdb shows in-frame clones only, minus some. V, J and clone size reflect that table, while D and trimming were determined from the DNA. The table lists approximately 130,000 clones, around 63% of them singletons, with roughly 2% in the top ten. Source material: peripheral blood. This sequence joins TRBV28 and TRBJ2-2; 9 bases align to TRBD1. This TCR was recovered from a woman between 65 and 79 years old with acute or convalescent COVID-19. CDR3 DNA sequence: TGTGCCAGCAGTTTTCGGGACAGGGTCCCCGGGGAGCTGTTTTTT. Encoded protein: CASSFRDRVPGELFF. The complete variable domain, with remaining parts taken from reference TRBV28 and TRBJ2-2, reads DVKVTQSSRYLVKRTGEKVFLECVQDMDHENMFWYRQDPGLGLRLIYFSYDVKMKEKGDIPEGYSVSREKKERFSLILESASTNQTSMYLCASSFRDRVPGELFFGEGSRLTVL.